This T cell receptor (beta chain) was found in a study of naive CD8 T cells in extremely preterm neonates. The germline V gene encodes CDR1 SGHTA and CDR2 FQGNSA. V dropped 1 base and J dropped 3; count of bases not matched to a gene: 13. The CDR3 loop spans 19 amino acids. Notes on this clone: Its specificity is not known.

Sorting kept Annexin V-negative CD3+CD8+CD45RA+CCR7+ naive T cells. Clones were read by immunoSEQ multiplex PCR, and TCRdb kept only the in-frame ones, dropping some. This table holds about 4,200 clones, approximately 97% found once. Study-wide findings and caveats: Shared CDR3 nucleotide sequences: preterm 2.5% to 3%, term around 0.38%, children about 0.03%, adults around 0.0096%.

The V call is TRBV7-2, the J call TRBJ2-7, with 12 positions matching TRBD1. The sequence was obtained from a human donor in good health. Sequencing used naive CD8+ T cells from blood. The CDR3 bases are TGTGCCAGCAGCTTAGGCCCCAGTGGGGGGACAGGGGGCTTCTACGAGCAGTACTTC. Its protein is CASSLGPSGGTGGFYEQYF.